Reported below is one T cell receptor beta chain. The data originate from a study of beta chain features in type 1 diabetes. The CDR3 covers 15 residues. Germline V gene data show CDR1 as LNHNV and CDR2 as YYDKDF (reference sequence). V gave up 1 base and J gave up 4 bases, with 11 bases separating them. The study reverse transcribed the entire isolated RNA, so it sequenced expressed TCRB transcripts. TCRdb's table, derived via immunoSEQ multiplex PCR, lists solely in-frame clones and lacks some. Of nearly 250,000 clones detected, roughly 14% appear once; the ten largest clones hold more than 0.025%. The sequenced sample was naive CD4+ T cells from blood. The origin of this receptor is a woman aged 40-49 years in good health. The rearrangement joins TRBV15 to TRBJ1-3; unclear D gene. The CDR3 nucleotides are TGTGCCACCAGCAGAGCTGAGGAAAGGGGAAACACCATATATTTT. As protein: CATSRAEERGNTIYF.